Included here is one TCR beta chain sequence, with context. As yet, its antigen is unknown. This sample was included in a study of cytomegalovirus exposure and HLA in healthy donors. The study's findings and limits: Apart from CMV serostatus, no immune exposure information was available. It was assumed in the presence/absence analyses that sequencing depth was roughly uniform across donors. Overall, roughly 150 TCR beta chains were annotated as cytomegalovirus-associated.

The PCR made use of 60 Vbeta and 13 Jbeta primers. TCRdb's copy holds only in-frame clones and misses some; the assay was immunoSEQ multiplex PCR. The profile shows under 200,000 clones, roughly 79% of them singletons. The specimen sequenced was PBMCs. This clonotype was obtained from a middle-aged man in good health and CMV-seronegative.

The CDR3 DNA sequence: TGTGCCAGCAAACCCGGACTAGGCAACTACAATGAGCAGTTCTTC. Its protein product is CASKPGLGNYNEQFF. The V gene is TRBV27, the J gene TRBJ2-1; 7 nucleotides align to TRBD2. Losses at the gene ends were 7 bases for V and 3 bases for J; bases not matched to a gene: 9. Germline V lookup: CDR1 MNHEY, CDR2 SMNVEV (reference sequence). This CDR3 comprises 15 residues.